This TCR beta chain is drawn from a study of PD-L1 blockade in urothelial cancer. This sample's time point: peripheral blood 6 weeks after treatment start. Sequencing used immunoSEQ multiplex PCR; TCRdb keeps in-frame clones, though not all of them. The top ten clones hold roughly 1.7% of a sample with under 150,000 clones, around nine tenths of them seen once. V lost 3 bases, J lost 4 bases, and 18 bases lay in between. CDR1 is SGHRS, CDR2 YFSETQ, per germline. The CDR3 sequence is 16 residues long. The V call is TRBV5-1, the J call TRBJ2-3; a possible D gene is TRBD2 (6 bases). The sequence was obtained from a man between 60 and 70 years old with urothelial cancer. Sequences were derived from PBMCs, sampled around atezolizumab (anti-PD-L1) treatment. As DNA, the CDR3 is TGCGCCAGCAGCTCGGTTGGGGGGAGTAGGGCAGATACGCAGTATTTT. It translates to CASSSVGGSRADTQYF.